These 19 T cell receptor beta chains came from one sample sequenced in a study of blood T cell repertoires in COVID-19. Profiled with immunoSEQ multiplex PCR; TCRdb holds only in-frame clones, not every one. The sample has about 20,000 clones, about 89% seen once. Material for sequencing was peripheral blood. The receptors shown here come from a human donor in a cohort sampled during active COVID-19.

J is TRBJ2-7 and V is TRBV9; a weak D match, TRBD1 (6 bases). The germline gives CDR1 SGDLS, CDR2 YYNGEE. V lost 2 bases to trimming and J lost 1 base, with 22 bases between them. CDR3 length: 18 residues. In DNA form, the CDR3 reads TGTGCCAGCAGCGTTACCCCCCTGCCAGGGGCAGGTTCCTACGAGCAGTACTTC. Encoded protein: CASSVTPLPGAGSYEQYF.

This clone appeared once. This sequence joins TRBV30 and TRBJ1-5; the D gene is possibly TRBD1 (6 bases). The CDR3 runs to 16 residues. Germline V gene lookup returns CDR1 GTSNPN and CDR2 SVGIG (reference sequence). Trimming stripped 2 bases from V and 0 bases from J, with 14 bases between. The CDR3: CAWSPQGFGSNQPQHF. The CDR3 DNA reads TGTGCCTGGAGTCCACAGGGTTTCGGTAGCAATCAGCCCCAGCATTTT.

J is TRBJ1-3 and V is TRBV2; a possible D gene is TRBD1 (5 bases). The CDR3 is made up of 14 amino acids. The germline V gene encodes CDR1 SNHLY and CDR2 FYNNEI. The V gene lost 3 bases and the J gene lost 2 bases, with 8 bases spanning the gap. The CDR3 is CASSDRATGNTIYF. The CDR3 DNA sequence: TGTGCCAGCAGTGACAGGGCTACTGGAAACACCATATATTTT.

The chain carries TRBV14 and TRBJ2-5; 7 bases agree with TRBD1. Germline CDR1 SGHDN, CDR2 FVKESK. This CDR3 contains 14 residues. V lost 4 bases, J lost 4 bases, and 6 bases stayed unmatched. CDR3 amino acids: CASSRRQGPETQYF. CDR3 sequence (DNA): TGTGCCAGCAGCCGAAGACAGGGACCAGAGACCCAGTACTTC. Together with reference TRBV14 and TRBJ2-5, the CDR3 gives the full variable domain: EAGVTQFPSHSVIEKGQTVTLRCDPISGHDNLYWYRRVMGKEIKFLLHFVKESKQDESGMPNNRFLAERTGGTYSTLKVQPAELEDSGVYFCASSRRQGPETQYFGPGTRLLVL.

The chain employs TRBV11-3 and TRBJ2-1, with D possibly matching TRBD2 (5 bases). Germline-derived CDR1 and CDR2 are SGHNT and YENEEA. The CDR3 is made up of 16 amino acids. Between the trimmed V and J ends, which lost 5 bases and 2 bases, there was a span of 16 bases. The CDR3 nucleotides are TGTGCCAGCAGCGCTAGGTTAGATAGCGCCTACAATGAGCAGTTCTTC. This translates into CASSARLDSAYNEQFF.

The chain couples TRBV7-3 to TRBJ1-2; weak D call: TRBD1 (6 bases). This CDR3 spans 13 amino acids. Germline V gene sequence: CDR1 SGHTA, CDR2 FQGTGA. V shed 5 bases and J shed 4 bases, with 11 bases lying between them. The DNA of the CDR3 is TGTGCCAGCAGCGCCGACAGGTTCTATGGCTACACCTTC. Its protein is CASSADRFYGYTF.

This clone was detected a few times. V and J are TRBV7-9 and TRBJ2-7; TRBD1 aligns across 9 bases. CDR1 is SEHNR, CDR2 FQNEAQ, per germline (reference sequence). The CDR3 spans 14 residues. Germline trimming cut 1 base from V and 6 bases from J; bases unmatched to any gene: 4. The CDR3 DNA sequence: TGTGCCAGCAGCTTAGGGGGACAGGGAGGCGAGCAGTACGTC. This translates into CASSLGGQGGEQYV.

The J gene is TRBJ1-5, the V gene TRBV2; D possibly corresponds to TRBD1 (5 bases). Germline-derived CDR1 and CDR2 are SNHLY and FYNNEI. V was pared by 4 bases and J by 6 bases, with 13 bases between. The CDR3 consists of 14 residues. The CDR3 reads CASSVGGVGQPQHF. Written as DNA, the CDR3 is TGTGCCAGCAGTGTGGGGGGAGTGGGTCAGCCCCAGCATTTT. The entire variable domain, with the rest obtained from reference TRBV2 and TRBJ1-5, is as follows: EPEVTQTPSHQVTQMGQEVILRCVPISNHLYFYWYRQILGQKVEFLVSFYNNEISEKSEIFDDQFSVERPDGSNFTLKIRSTKLEDSAMYFCASSVGGVGQPQHFGDGTRLSIL.

This sequence joins TRBV4-3 and TRBJ2-1; D might be TRBD2 (6 bases). Trimming stripped 3 bases from V and 9 bases from J, with 18 bases between. The length of the CDR3 is 15 residues. Germline values: CDR1 LGHNA, CDR2 YSLEER. For the CDR3, the DNA is TGCGCCAGCAGCCATGGTACGGGAGAAGCGATTGAGCAGTTCTTC. It specifies CASSHGTGEAIEQFF.

The chain uses TRBV14 and TRBJ1-1; D is possibly TRBD1 (6 bases). The CDR3 covers 15 residues. The germline V gene encodes CDR1 SGHDN and CDR2 FVKESK. V lost 8 bases and J lost 8, with 24 bases in between. CDR3: CASGLMGAGAREAFF. CDR3 DNA sequence: TGTGCCAGCGGTCTGATGGGGGCGGGGGCAAGAGAAGCTTTCTTT.

In this sample, this clone turned up a few times. V and J are TRBV4-2 and TRBJ2-2; TRBD1 is a possible D gene (5 bases). The CDR3 runs to 14 residues. Looked up from germline, CDR1 is LGHNA and CDR2 is YNFKEQ. The V gene lost 1 base and the J gene lost 7 bases, with 10 bases spanning the gap. In DNA, the CDR3 is TGTGCCAGCAGCCAAGCCGCCAGGGTCGGGGAGCTGTTTTTT. It codes for CASSQAARVGELFF.

V is TRBV6-6 and J is TRBJ2-5, with 8 bases identical to TRBD1. The germline CDR1 and CDR2 sequences are MNHNY and SVGAGI (reference sequence). Trimming cost V 0 bases and J 7 bases; bases outside gene matches: 4. This CDR3 spans 14 amino acids. DNA for the CDR3: TGTGCCAGCAGTTACTCGCGGGACAGGCTGACCCAGTACTTC. Its protein product is CASSYSRDRLTQYF.

The genes are TRBV7-3 and TRBJ2-2; 9 nucleotides line up with TRBD1. CDR1 SGHTA and CDR2 FQGTGA come from the germline V gene. The CDR3 spans 17 residues. The V gene end was trimmed by 2 bases and the J gene end by 1 base; junction bases not matched to a gene: 5. The CDR3 coding sequence is TGTGCCAGCAGCTTACGGGGGGACAGGGTGAACACCGGGGAGCTGTTTTTT. Translated, it gives CASSLRGDRVNTGELFF.

The chain employs TRBV4-3 and TRBJ2-2, with TRBD1 matching over 9 bases. Germline loops: CDR1 LGHNA, CDR2 YSLEER. The V segment lost 0 bases and the J segment 5 bases; nucleotides outside the gene matches: 4. The CDR3 covers 16 residues. The CDR3 loop is CASSQDRDRVTGELFF. As DNA, the CDR3 is TGCGCCAGCAGCCAAGATCGGGACAGGGTAACCGGGGAGCTGTTTTTT.

The chain combines TRBV11-3 with TRBJ2-1, with a tentative D call TRBD1 (5 bases). Germline values: CDR1 SGHNT, CDR2 YENEEA. This CDR3 has 16 residues. The germline V and J ends were trimmed by 3 bases and 3 bases, with 15 bases remaining between them. The CDR3 region is CASSFPGLTGYNEQFF. The CDR3 DNA reads TGTGCCAGCAGCTTCCCTGGTCTTACAGGCTACAATGAGCAGTTCTTC.

The chain uses TRBV3-1 (or the pseudogene TRBV3-2) and TRBJ1-1; tentative D call: TRBD1 (5 bases). Deletions cut 5 bases from V and 0 bases from J, with 7 bases between. The CDR3 totals 13 residues. CDR1 and CDR2 from the germline V gene are LGHDT and YNNKEL (reference sequence). CDR3 bases: TGTGCCAGCAGCATGACAGTGAACACTGAAGCTTTCTTT. Translating gives CASSMTVNTEAFF.

By its share, this clone is medium-sized. The chain recombines TRBV7-9 with TRBJ2-2; 9 nucleotides line up with TRBD1. CDR3 length: 16 amino acids. In germline, CDR1 is SEHNR, CDR2 FQNEAQ (reference sequence). V lost 4 bases, J lost 3 bases, and 6 bases stayed unmatched. Here the CDR3 DNA reads TGTGCCAGCAGCTCCGGGACAGGGTTTTACACCGGGGAGCTGTTTTTT. Residues: CASSSGTGFYTGELFF. Combining the CDR3 with reference TRBV7-9 and TRBJ2-2 gives the whole variable domain DTGVSQNPRHKITKRGQNVTFRCDPISEHNRLYWYRQTLGQGPEFLTYFQNEAQLEKSRLLSDRFSAERPKGSFSTLEIQRTEQGDSAMYLCASSSGTGFYTGELFFGEGSRLTVL.

This sequence joins TRBV2 and TRBJ2-3, with D perhaps TRBD1 (5 bases). This CDR3 is 12 amino acids long. Germline V lookup: CDR1 SNHLY, CDR2 FYNNEI. V gave up 11 bases and J gave up 6 bases, with 15 bases separating them. In nucleotides, the CDR3 is TGTGCCGGGAAAACAGGTTTCGATACGCAGTATTTT. Its translation is CAGKTGFDTQYF. Full variable domain (outside the CDR3, taken from reference TRBV2 and TRBJ2-3): EPEVTQTPSHQVTQMGQEVILRCVPISNHLYFYWYRQILGQKVEFLVSFYNNEISEKSEIFDDQFSVERPDGSNFTLKIRSTKLEDSAMYFCAGKTGFDTQYFGPGTRLTVL.

V is TRBV7-2 and J is TRBJ1-5; maybe TRBD1 (5 bases). This CDR3 comprises 14 residues. The ends were cut back, 4 bases at V and 9 bases at J, with 16 bases in the middle. Germline lookup yields CDR1 SGHTA and CDR2 FQGNSA. CDR3 protein: CASSSRPRGAPQHF. CDR3 DNA sequence: TGTGCCAGCAGCTCACGTCCACGCGGGGCGCCCCAGCATTTT.